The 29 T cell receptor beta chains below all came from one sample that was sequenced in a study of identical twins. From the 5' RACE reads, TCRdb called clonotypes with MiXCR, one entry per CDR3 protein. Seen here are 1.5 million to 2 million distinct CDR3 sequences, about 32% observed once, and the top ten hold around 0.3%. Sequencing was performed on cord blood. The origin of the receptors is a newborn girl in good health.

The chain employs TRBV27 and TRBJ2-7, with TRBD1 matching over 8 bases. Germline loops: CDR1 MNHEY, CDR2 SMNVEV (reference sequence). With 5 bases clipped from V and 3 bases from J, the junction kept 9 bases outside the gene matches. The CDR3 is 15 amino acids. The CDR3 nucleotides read TGTGCCAGCAGTCACACAGGGGGTCCTTACTACGAGCAGTACTTC. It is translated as CASSHTGGPYYEQYF.

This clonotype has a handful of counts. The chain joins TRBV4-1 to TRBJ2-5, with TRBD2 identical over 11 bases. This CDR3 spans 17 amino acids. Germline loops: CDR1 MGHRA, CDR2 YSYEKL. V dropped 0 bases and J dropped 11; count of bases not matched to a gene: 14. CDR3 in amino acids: CASSQEGGLAAYNEQYF. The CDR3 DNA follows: TGCGCCAGCAGCCAAGAGGGGGGACTAGCGGCCTACAATGAGCAGTACTTC.

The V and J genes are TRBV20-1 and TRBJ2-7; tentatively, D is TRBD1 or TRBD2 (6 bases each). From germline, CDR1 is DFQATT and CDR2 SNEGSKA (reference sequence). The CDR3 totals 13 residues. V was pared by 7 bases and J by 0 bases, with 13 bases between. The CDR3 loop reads CSVRRDNSYEQYF. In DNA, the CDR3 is TGCAGTGTTAGGAGGGACAACTCCTACGAGCAGTACTTC.

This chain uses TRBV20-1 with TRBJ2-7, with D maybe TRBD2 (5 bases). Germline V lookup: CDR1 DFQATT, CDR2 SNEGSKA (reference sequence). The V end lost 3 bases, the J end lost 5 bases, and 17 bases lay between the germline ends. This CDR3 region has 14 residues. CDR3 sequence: CSARAGSSLNEQYF. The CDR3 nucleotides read TGCAGTGCTAGGGCGGGTAGTAGCCTCAACGAGCAGTACTTC.

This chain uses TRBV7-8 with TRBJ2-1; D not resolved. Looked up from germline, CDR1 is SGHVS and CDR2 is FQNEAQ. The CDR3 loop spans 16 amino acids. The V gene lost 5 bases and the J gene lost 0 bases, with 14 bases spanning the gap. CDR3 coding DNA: TGTGCCAGCAGCCAAACAGTACTTAGCTCCTACAATGAGCAGTTCTTC. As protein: CASSQTVLSSYNEQFF.

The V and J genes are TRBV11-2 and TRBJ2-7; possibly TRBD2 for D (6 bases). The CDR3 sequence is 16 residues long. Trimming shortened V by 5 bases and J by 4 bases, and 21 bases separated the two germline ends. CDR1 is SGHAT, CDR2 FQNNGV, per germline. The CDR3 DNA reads TGTGCCAGCAGCCCCCAGTTTCTAGCGAGAAGATACGAGCAGTACTTC. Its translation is CASSPQFLARRYEQYF.

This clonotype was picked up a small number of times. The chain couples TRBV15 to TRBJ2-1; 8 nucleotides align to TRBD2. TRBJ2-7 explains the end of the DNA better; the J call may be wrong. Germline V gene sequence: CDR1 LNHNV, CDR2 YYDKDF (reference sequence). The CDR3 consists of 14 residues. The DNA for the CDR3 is TGTGCCACCAGCTCCGGGAGGGCCTACAATGAGCAGTACTTC. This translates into CATSSGRAYNEQYF.

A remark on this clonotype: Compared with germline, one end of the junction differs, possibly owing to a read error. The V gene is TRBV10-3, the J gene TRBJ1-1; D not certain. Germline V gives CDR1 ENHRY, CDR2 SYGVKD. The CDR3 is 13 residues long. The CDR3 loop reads CATSEPTNTEAFF. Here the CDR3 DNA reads TGTGCCACCAGTGAACCCACGAACACTGAAGCTTTCTTT.

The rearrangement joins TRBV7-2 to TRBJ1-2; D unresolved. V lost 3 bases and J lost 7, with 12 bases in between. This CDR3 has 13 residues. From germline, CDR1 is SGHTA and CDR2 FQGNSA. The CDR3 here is CASSFVWVGGYTF. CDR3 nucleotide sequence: TGTGCCAGCAGCTTTGTGTGGGTCGGTGGCTACACCTTC.

DNA of the CDR3: TGTGCCAGCACCGGGACTAGCGGAGTCCAAGAGACCCAGTACTTC. Translation gives CASTGTSGVQETQYF. The chain couples TRBV2 to TRBJ2-5; TRBD2 agrees at 11 bases. V shed 7 bases, J shed 1 base, and the junction held 5 bases outside the gene matches. There are 15 residues in the CDR3. The germline V gene has CDR1 SNHLY and CDR2 FYNNEI.

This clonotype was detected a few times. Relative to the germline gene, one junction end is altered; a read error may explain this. The DNA of the CDR3 is TGTGCCAGCAGCTTATGGCGGGAAGTAGGGAATGAGCAGTTCTTC. Translated: CASSLWREVGNEQFF. This chain uses TRBV27 with TRBJ2-1; a possible D gene is TRBD2 (6 bases). Germline CDR1 reads MNHEY; CDR2 reads SMNVEV (reference sequence). The CDR3 contains 15 residues.

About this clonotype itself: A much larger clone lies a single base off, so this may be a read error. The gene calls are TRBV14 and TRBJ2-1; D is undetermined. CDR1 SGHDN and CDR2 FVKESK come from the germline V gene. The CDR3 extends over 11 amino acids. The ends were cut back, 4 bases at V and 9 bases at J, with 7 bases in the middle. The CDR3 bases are TGTGCCAGCAGCCGAGTCTCTGAGCAGTTCTTC. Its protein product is CASSRVSEQFF.

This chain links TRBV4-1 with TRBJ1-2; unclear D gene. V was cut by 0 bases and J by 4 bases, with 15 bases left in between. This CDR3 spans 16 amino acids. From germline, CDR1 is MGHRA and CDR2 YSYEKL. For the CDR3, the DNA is TGCGCCAGCAGCCAAGACCCGAGTGCCAGTCTCTATGGCTACACCTTC. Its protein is CASSQDPSASLYGYTF.

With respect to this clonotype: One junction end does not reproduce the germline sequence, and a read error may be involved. The CDR3: CASSQAGGPGDTQYF. The CDR3 nucleotides are TGTGCCAGCAGTCAAGCGGGAGGGCCTGGAGATACGCAGTATTTT. The V call is TRBV6-1, the J call TRBJ2-3, with 10 bases aligning to TRBD2. CDR1 is MNHNS, CDR2 SASEGT, per germline. The CDR3 is made up of 15 amino acids.

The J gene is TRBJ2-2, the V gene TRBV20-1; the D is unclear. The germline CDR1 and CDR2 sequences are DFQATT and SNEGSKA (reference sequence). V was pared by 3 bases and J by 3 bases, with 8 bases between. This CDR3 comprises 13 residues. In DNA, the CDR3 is TGCAGTGCTAGGACTGGGTACACCGGGGAGCTGTTTTTT. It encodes CSARTGYTGELFF.

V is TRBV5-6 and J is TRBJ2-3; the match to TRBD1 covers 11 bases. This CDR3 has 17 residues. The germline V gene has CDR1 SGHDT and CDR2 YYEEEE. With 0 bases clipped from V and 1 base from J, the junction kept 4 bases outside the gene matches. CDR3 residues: CASSLGTGGFGTDTQYF. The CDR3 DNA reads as TGTGCCAGCAGCTTGGGGACAGGGGGCTTTGGCACAGATACGCAGTATTTT. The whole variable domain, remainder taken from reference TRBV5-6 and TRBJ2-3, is DAGVTQSPTHLIKTRGQQVTLRCSPKSGHDTVSWYQQALGQGPQFIFQYYEEEERQRGNFPDRFSGHQFPNYSSELNVNALLLGDSALYLCASSLGTGGFGTDTQYFGPGTRLTVL.

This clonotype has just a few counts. DNA for the CDR3: TGCAGTGCTAGCGCAGGGCCTAGCACAGATACGCAGTATTTT. Amino acid sequence: CSASAGPSTDTQYF. The V gene is TRBV20-1, the J gene TRBJ2-3, with D perhaps matching TRBD1 (5 bases). Germline loops: CDR1 DFQATT, CDR2 SNEGSKA (reference sequence). The CDR3 extends over 14 amino acids. Trimming shortened V by 3 bases and J by 0 bases, and 10 bases separated the two germline ends.

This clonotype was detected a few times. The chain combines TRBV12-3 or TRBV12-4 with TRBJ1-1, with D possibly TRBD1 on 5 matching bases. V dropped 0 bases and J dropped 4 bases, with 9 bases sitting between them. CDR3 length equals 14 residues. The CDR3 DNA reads TGTGCCAGCAGTTTAGCGCCGGGGGGCACTGAAGCTTTCTTT. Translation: CASSLAPGGTEAFF.

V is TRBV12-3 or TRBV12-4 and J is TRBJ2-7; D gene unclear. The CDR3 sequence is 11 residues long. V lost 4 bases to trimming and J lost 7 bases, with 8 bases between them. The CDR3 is CASSSTNEQYF. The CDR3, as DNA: TGTGCCAGCAGTTCTACCAATGAGCAGTACTTC.

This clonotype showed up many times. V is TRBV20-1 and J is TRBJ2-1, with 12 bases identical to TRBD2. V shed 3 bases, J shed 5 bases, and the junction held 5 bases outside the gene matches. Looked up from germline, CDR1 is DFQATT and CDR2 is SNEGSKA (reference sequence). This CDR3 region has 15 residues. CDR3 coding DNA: TGCAGTGCTAGTCCGACTAGCGGGAGAGACAATGAGCAGTTCTTC. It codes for CSASPTSGRDNEQFF.

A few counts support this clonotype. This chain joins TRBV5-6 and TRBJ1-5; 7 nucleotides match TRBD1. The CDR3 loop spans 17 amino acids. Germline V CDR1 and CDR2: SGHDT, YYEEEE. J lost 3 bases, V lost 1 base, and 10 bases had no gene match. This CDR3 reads CASSLYTGAYSNQPQHF. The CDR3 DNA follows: TGTGCCAGCAGCTTGTACACAGGGGCTTATTCCAATCAGCCCCAGCATTTT.

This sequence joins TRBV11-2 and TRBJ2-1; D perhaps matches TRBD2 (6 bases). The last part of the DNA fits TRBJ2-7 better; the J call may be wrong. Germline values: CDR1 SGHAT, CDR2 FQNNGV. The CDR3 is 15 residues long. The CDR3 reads CASSLAGVSYNEQYF. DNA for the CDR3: TGTGCCAGCAGCTTAGCGGGAGTCTCCTACAATGAGCAGTACTTC.

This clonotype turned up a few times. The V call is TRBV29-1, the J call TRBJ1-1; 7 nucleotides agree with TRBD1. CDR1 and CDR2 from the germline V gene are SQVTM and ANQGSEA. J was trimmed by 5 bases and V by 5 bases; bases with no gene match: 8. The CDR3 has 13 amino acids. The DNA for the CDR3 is TGCAGCGTTACGACAGGGACGAGGACTGAAGCTTTCTTT. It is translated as CSVTTGTRTEAFF.

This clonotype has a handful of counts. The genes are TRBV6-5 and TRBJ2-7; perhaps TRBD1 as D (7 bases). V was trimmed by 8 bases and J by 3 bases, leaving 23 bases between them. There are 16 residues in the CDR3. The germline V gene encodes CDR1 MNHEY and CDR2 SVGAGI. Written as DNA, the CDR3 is TGTGCCAGCCGTAGGGGGAGGTCAGGGGGGATCTACGAGCAGTACTTC. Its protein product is CASRRGRSGGIYEQYF.

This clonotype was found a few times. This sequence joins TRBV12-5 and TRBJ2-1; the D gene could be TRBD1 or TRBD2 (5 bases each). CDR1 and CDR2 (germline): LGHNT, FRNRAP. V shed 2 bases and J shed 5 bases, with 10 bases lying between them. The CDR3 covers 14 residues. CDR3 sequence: CASGLRDRNNEQFF. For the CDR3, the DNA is TGTGCTAGTGGTTTGAGGGACCGCAACAATGAGCAGTTCTTC.

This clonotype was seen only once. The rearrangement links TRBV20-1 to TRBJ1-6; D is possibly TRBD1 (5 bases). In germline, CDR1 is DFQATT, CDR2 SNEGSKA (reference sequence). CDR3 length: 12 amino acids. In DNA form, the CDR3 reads TGCAGCGTCCCGACGGGGGGTTCACCCCTCCACTTT. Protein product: CSVPTGGSPLHF.

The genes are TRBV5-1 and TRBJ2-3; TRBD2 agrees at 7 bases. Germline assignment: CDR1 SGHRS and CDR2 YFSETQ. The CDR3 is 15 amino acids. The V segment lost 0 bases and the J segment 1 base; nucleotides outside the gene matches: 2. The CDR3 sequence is CASSLGTRRTDTQYF. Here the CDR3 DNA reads TGCGCCAGCAGCTTGGGGACTAGACGCACAGATACGCAGTATTTT.

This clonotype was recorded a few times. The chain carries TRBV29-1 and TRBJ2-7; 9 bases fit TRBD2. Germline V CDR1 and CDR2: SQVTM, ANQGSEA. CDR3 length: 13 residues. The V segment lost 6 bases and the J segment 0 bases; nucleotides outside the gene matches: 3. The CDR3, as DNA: TGCAGCGTCCGAGCGGGGGGCTCCTACGAGCAGTACTTC. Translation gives CSVRAGGSYEQYF.

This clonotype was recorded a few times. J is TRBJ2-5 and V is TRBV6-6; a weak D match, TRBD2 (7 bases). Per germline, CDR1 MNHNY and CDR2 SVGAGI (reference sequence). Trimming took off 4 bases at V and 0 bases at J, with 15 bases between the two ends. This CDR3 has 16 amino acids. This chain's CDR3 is CASSLGGGYYQETQYF. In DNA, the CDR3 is TGTGCCAGCAGTTTGGGGGGGGGCTATTACCAAGAGACCCAGTACTTC.